The clone carrying this T cell receptor (beta chain) was observed a single time. Authors' analysis steps: Estimation of nucleated cell counts relied on the amplification of reference gene primers. Method: immunoSEQ multiplex PCR; TCRdb's copy keeps in-frame clones and lacks some. The DNA gave D and trimming, while V, J and clone size come from that table. Of some 200,000 clones listed, around 80% are singletons. The entry originates in a study of blood T cell repertoires in COVID-19. Study at large: Samples representing acute and convalescent COVID-19 were sourced from the United States, Italy and Spain. PBMCs, B-cell-depleted T cells, or T cells were the source of the cDNA or gDNA that made up the material.

This CDR3 is built from 15 residues. Looked up from germline, CDR1 is LGHDT and CDR2 is YNNKEL (reference sequence). Trimming took 3 bases from V and 7 from J, leaving 18 bases between them. This rearrangement joins TRBV3-1 (or the pseudogene TRBV3-2) to TRBJ1-1; unclear D gene. Sequences were obtained from peripheral blood. The clonotype originates from a man aged 25 to 40 with active or convalescent COVID-19. The CDR3 coding sequence is TGTGCCAGCAGCCAGGCGAACCCAGCGGGCCGTGAAGCTTTCTTT. The encoded protein is CASSQANPAGREAFF.